The present T cell receptor (beta chain) was sequenced within a study of blood T cell repertoires in COVID-19. Study-level background: COVID-19 samples, acute and convalescent, were from the United States, Italy and Spain. T cells, B-cell-depleted T cells, or PBMCs supplied cDNA or gDNA.

V was trimmed by 3 bases and J by 0 bases, leaving 9 bases between them. This CDR3 has 14 residues. CDR1 MNHEY and CDR2 SVGAGI come from the germline V gene. Authors' analysis steps: Amplification from reference gene primers served as the basis for estimated nucleated cell counts. Repertoires were generated with immunoSEQ multiplex PCR, while TCRdb's copy carries only in-frame clones and drops some. The DNA was the basis for D and trimming; V, J and clone size are from that table. The sample lists more than 60,000 clones, roughly 90% occurring once. This clone showed up just a few times. The V and J genes are TRBV6-5 and TRBJ2-7; a weak D match, TRBD2 (6 bases). The source of this sequence is a woman aged 50 to 65 with active or convalescent COVID-19. Sequenced sample: peripheral blood. CDR3 in DNA: TGTGCCAGCAGTTATCAGGGAGGCTCCTACGAGCAGTACTTC. Amino acids: CASSYQGGSYEQYF.